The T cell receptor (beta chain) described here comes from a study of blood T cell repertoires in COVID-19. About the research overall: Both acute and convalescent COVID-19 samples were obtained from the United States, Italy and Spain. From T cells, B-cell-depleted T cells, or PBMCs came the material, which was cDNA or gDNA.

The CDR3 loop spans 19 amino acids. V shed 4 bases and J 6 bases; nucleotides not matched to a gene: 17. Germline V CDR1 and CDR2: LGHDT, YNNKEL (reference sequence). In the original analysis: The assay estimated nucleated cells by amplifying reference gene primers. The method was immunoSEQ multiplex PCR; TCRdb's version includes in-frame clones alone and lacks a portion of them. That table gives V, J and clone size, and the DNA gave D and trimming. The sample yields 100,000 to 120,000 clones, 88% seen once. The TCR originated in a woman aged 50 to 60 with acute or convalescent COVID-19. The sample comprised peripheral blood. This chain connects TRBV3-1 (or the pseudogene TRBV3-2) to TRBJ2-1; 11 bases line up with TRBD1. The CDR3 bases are TGTGCCAGCAGCCTACGGACAGGGGGCGCGGGAGGGCCAGGCAATGAGCAGTTCTTC. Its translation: CASSLRTGGAGGPGNEQFF.